This T cell receptor (beta chain) emerged from a study of monozygotic twins with cystic fibrosis. V lost 4 bases and J lost 0, with 12 bases in between. This CDR3 has 14 amino acids. Germline values: CDR1 SQVTM, CDR2 ANQGSEA. The table came from immunoSEQ multiplex PCR; TCRdb's copy has only in-frame clones and leaves some out. The table lists approximately 32,000 clones, around 96% of them singletons. The sequenced material came from blood. This chain links TRBV29-1 with TRBJ2-5; D not certain. This TCR came from a girl aged 2-9 years with cystic fibrosis. This chain's CDR3 is CSVGAGRYQETQYF. In nucleotides, the CDR3 is TGCAGCGTTGGCGCAGGACGGTACCAAGAGACCCAGTACTTC.